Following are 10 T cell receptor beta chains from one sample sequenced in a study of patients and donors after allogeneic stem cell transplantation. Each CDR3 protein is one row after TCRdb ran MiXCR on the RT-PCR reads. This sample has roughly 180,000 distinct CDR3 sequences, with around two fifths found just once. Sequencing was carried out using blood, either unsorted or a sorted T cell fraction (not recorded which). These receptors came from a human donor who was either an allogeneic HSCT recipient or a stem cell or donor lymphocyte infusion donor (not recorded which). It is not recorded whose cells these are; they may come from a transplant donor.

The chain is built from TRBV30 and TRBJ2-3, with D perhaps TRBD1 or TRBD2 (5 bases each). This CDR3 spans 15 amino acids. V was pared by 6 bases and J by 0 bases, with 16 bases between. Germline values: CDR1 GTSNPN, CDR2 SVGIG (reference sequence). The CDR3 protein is CACSGTYTSTDTQYF. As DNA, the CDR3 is TGTGCCTGTTCCGGGACGTACACTAGCACAGATACGCAGTATTTT.

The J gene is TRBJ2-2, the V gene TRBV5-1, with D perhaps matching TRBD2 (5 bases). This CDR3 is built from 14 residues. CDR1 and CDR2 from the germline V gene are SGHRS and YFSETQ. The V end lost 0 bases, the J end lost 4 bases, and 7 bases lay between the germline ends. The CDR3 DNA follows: TGCGCCAGCAGCTTGGCCGAGGGCACCGGGGAGCTGTTTTTT. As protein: CASSLAEGTGELFF. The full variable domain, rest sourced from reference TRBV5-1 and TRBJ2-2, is KAGVTQTPRYLIKTRGQQVTLSCSPISGHRSVSWYQQTPGQGLQFLFEYFSETQRNKGNFPGRFSGRQFSNSRSEMNVSTLELGDSALYLCASSLAEGTGELFFGEGSRLTVL.

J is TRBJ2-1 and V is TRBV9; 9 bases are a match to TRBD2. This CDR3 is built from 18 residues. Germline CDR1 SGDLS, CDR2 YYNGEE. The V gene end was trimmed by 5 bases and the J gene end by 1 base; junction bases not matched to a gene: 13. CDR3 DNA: TGTGCCAGCAGACGTGGCCATAGCGGGAGTTTGTCCTACAATGAGCAGTTCTTC. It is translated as CASRRGHSGSLSYNEQFF. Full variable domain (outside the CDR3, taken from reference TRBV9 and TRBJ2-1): DSGVTQTPKHLITATGQRVTLRCSPRSGDLSVYWYQQSLDQGLQFLIQYYNGEERAKGNILERFSAQQFPDLHSELNLSSLELGDSALYFCASRRGHSGSLSYNEQFFGPGTRLTVL.

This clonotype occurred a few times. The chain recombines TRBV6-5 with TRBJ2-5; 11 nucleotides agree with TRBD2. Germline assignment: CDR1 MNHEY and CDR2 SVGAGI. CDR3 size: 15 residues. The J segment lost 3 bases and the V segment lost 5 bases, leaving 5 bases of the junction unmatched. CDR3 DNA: TGTGCCAGCAGTACTAGGGGACTAGCGGAAGAGACCCAGTACTTC. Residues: CASSTRGLAEETQYF.

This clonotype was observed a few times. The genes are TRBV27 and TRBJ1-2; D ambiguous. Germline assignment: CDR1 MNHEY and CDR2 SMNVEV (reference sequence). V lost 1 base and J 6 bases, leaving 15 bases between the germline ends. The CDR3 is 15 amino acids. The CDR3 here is CASSLCGDHMHGYTF. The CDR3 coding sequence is TGTGCCAGCAGTTTATGCGGGGATCATATGCATGGCTACACCTTC.

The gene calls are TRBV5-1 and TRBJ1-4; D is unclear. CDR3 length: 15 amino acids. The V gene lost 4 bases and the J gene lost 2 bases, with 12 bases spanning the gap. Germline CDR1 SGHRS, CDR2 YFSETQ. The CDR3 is CASSLLRRTNEKLFF. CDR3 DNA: TGCGCCAGCAGCCTACTCCGGAGGACTAATGAAAAACTGTTTTTT.

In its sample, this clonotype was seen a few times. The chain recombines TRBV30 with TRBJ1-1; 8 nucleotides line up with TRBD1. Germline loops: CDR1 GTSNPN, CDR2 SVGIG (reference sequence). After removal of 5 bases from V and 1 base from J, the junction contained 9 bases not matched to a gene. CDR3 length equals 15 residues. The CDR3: CAWFTLTGANTEAFF. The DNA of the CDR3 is TGTGCCTGGTTTACCCTGACAGGGGCGAACACTGAAGCTTTCTTT. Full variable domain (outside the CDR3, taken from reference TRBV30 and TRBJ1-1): SQTIHQWPATLVQPVGSPLSLECTVEGTSNPNLYWYRQAAGRGLQLLFYSVGIGQISSEVPQNLSASRPQDRQFILSSKKLLLSDSGFYLCAWFTLTGANTEAFFGQGTRLTVV.

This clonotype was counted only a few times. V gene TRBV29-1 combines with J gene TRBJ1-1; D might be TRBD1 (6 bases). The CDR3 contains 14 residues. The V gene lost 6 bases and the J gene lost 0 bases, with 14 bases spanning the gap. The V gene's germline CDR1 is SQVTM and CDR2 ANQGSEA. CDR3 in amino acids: CSVPGGAMNTEAFF. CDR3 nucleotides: TGCAGCGTCCCGGGGGGGGCGATGAACACTGAAGCTTTCTTT.

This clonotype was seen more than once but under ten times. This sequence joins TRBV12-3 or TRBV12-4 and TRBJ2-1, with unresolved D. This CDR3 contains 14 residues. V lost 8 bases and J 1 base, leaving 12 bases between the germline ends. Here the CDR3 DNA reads TGTGCCAGCTTCGTCGTGGGGTCCTACAATGAGCAGTTCTTC. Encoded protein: CASFVVGSYNEQFF.

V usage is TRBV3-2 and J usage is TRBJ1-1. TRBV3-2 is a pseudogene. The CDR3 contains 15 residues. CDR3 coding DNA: TGTGCCAGCAGCCAAGATCGGCAGCCGAACACTGAAGCTTTCTTT. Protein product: CASSQDRQPNTEAFF.